Presented here are 6 T cell receptor beta chains from one specimen sequenced in a study of molecular identifiers for immune sequencing clone quantification. TCRdb analysed the PCR reads with MiXCR anew, one entry per CDR3 protein. The sample has under 600,000 distinct CDR3 sequences; under 30% are singletons. Sequencing was carried out using naive CD8+ T cells from blood, with Jurkat cell RNA spiked in. Subset here: FACS-sorted CD8+CD4-CCR7+CD45RA+ naive T cells. The receptors shown here come from a human donor in good health. Some libraries in this study had Jurkat cell RNA spiked in.

This clonotype has only a few counts. The J gene is TRBJ1-1, the V gene TRBV10-3, with D perhaps TRBD1 (5 bases). The V end was cut by 2 bases, the J end by 1 base, with 8 bases between. The CDR3 covers 14 residues. Germline CDR1 is ENHRY and CDR2 is SYGVKD. This CDR3 is CAISEPTANTEAFF. CDR3 coding DNA: TGTGCCATCAGTGAGCCGACAGCGAACACTGAAGCTTTCTTT.

On this clonotype: This may stem from a read error, because a much larger clone lies one nucleotide away. Since no conserved phenylalanine or tryptophan closes the CDR3, a read error is the likely cause. The chain couples TRBV7-6 to TRBJ1-1; 11 nucleotides match TRBD1. Germline CDR1 and CDR2: SGHVS and FNYEAQ. This CDR3 has 15 amino acids. The junction had 6 bases not matched to a gene; V was cut back by 5 bases and J by 4 bases. CDR3 residues: CASSTGQGAGTEAFI. CDR3 coding DNA: TGTGCCAGCAGCACCGGACAGGGGGCTGGCACTGAAGCTTTCATT.

Comment on this clonotype: An end of the junction differs from the germline gene, which may be a read error. The chain links TRBV12-3 or TRBV12-4 to TRBJ2-2; 7 nucleotides line up with TRBD2. The CDR3 sequence is 14 residues long. CDR3 DNA: TGTGCCAGCAGTCTACTAGCGAACACCGGGGAGCTGCTTTTT. It yields the protein CASSLLANTGELLF.

The CDR3: CASSPSRLETPRTEAFF. In DNA, the CDR3 is TGCGCCAGCAGCCCCAGTCGCTTAGAGACTCCGAGGACTGAAGCTTTCTTT. The rearrangement links TRBV4-3 to TRBJ1-1, with D unresolved. The CDR3 runs to 17 residues. Trimming removed 4 bases at V and 5 bases at J, with 23 bases between. Germline lookup yields CDR1 LGHNA and CDR2 YSLEER.

There are many counts of this clonotype. V usage is TRBV27 and J usage is TRBJ2-7; D uncertain. This CDR3 contains 14 residues. V was trimmed by 3 bases and J by 1 base, leaving 10 bases between them. CDR1 is MNHEY and CDR2 is SMNVEV in the germline V gene (reference sequence). The CDR3 spells CASSLAPTSYEQYF. The CDR3 nucleotides are TGTGCCAGCAGTTTGGCCCCCACTTCCTACGAGCAGTACTTC.

This clonotype appeared a few times. The chain combines TRBV4-1 with TRBJ1-1; no firm D call. This CDR3 region has 15 residues. Between the trimmed V and J ends, which lost 0 bases and 4 bases, there was a span of 12 bases. CDR1 MGHRA and CDR2 YSYEKL come from the germline V gene. This CDR3 reads CASSQDSGLFTEAFF. CDR3 bases: TGCGCCAGCAGCCAAGACTCGGGGTTGTTCACTGAAGCTTTCTTT.